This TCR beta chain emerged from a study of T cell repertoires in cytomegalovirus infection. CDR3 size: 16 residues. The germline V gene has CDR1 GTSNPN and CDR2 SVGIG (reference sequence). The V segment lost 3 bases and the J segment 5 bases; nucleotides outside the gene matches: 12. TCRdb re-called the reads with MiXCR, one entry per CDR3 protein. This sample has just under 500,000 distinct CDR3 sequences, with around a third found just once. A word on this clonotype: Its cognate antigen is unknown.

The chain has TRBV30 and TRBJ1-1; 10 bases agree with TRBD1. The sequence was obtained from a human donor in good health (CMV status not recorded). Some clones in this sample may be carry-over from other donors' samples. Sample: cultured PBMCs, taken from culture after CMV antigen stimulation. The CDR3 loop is CAWRGVRDRGWTEAFF. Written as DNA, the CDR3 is TGTGCCTGGAGGGGGGTCCGGGACAGGGGTTGGACTGAAGCTTTCTTT.